This is a list of T cell receptor beta chains from one sample in a study of early T cells in non-severe SARS-CoV-2 infection. TCRdb re-called the 5' RACE reads with MiXCR, one entry per CDR3 protein. The top ten hold 5% to 7.5% of the sample, which has 20,000 to 25,000 distinct CDR3 sequences, nearly 5% seen once. Sequenced sample: whole blood. The receptors stem from an adult who was a healthcare worker with PCR-confirmed SARS-CoV-2 infection or an uninfected control (not recorded which). Both conserved end residues are part of each CDR3. D genes are given only for firm matches. Size is stated for part of the rows, as once, few or many counts, or as a class when the clone is expanded.

TRBD1 TRBJ1-4 TRBV7-9 14 many TGTGCCAGCAGCTTAGCCGACAGGGGCGAAAAACTGTTTTTT CASSLADRGEKLFF
TRBD1 TRBJ1-6 TRBV25-1 18 many TGTGCCAGCAGCACCGGGACAGGACGCTTTAAGGGGAATTCACCCCTCCACTTT CASSTGTGRFKGNSPLHF
TRBD2 TRBJ2-7 TRBV5-1 15 many TGCGCCAGCAGTCAGAGCGGGATACGCTCCTACGAGCAGTACTTC CASSQSGIRSYEQYF
TRBD1 TRBJ1-1 TRBV28 14 many TGTGCCAGCAGCGAGACAGGGGTGAGCACTGAAGCTTTCTTT CASSETGVSTEAFF
. TRBJ2-1 TRBV12-3/TRBV12-4 11 . TGTGCCAGCAGTTTACCGGGTGAGCAGTTCTTC CASSLPGEQFF
. TRBJ2-7 TRBV4-1 15 many TGCGCCAGCAGCCAAGATCCTGGAGAGGGGAACGAGCAGTACTTC CASSQDPGEGNEQYF
. TRBJ1-4 TRBV3-1 12 few TGTGCCAGCAGCCACCTACCAGAAAAACTGTTTTTT CASSHLPEKLFF
TRBD2 TRBJ2-3 TRBV30 15 few TGTGCCTGGAGTGTTGGCGGGAGGGCCCAAGATACGCAGTATTTT CAWSVGGRAQDTQYF
. TRBJ2-1 TRBV7-9 11 few TGTGCCAGCTCCGAAACCGATGAGCAGTTCTTC CASSETDEQFF
TRBD2 TRBJ2-1 TRBV3-1 16 . TGTGCCAGCAGCCAAGTGACTAGCGGGAGGGCCTTGGAGCAGTTCTTC CASSQVTSGRALEQFF
. TRBJ1-1 TRBV20-1 14 many TGCAGTGCTAGAGCAGACAGAAGTCGGACTGAAGCTTTCTTT CSARADRSRTEAFF
. TRBJ2-4 TRBV2 15 many TGTGCCAGCCAGGGCAGGGAAGGAACCAAAAACATTCAGTACTTC CASQGREGTKNIQYF
TRBD1 TRBJ2-5 TRBV6-1 15 many TGTGCCAGCAGTGAAAGGGACAGGGGAAAAGAGACCCAGTACTTC CASSERDRGKETQYF
. TRBJ2-7 TRBV27 16 many TGTGCCAGCAATTCACCAGCGGCGCAGGGAACCGGCGAGCAGTACTTC CASNSPAAQGTGEQYF
. TRBJ2-1 TRBV3-1 17 many TGTGCCAGCAGCCAAGTACTTACGGGTAGCCACTACAATGAGCAGTTCTTC CASSQVLTGSHYNEQFF
. TRBJ1-1 TRBV15 14 many TGTGCCACCAGCAGACGTAGATCGAACACTGAAGCTTTCTTT CATSRRRSNTEAFF
. TRBJ1-5 TRBV3-1 16 many TGTGCCAGCAGCCAAGAATTCGGAAATAGCAATCAGCCCCAGCATTTT CASSQEFGNSNQPQHF
. TRBJ2-1 TRBV6-1 15 . TGTGCCAGCAAAAGGGGAGGTCAAAACTACAATGAGCAGTTCTTC CASKRGGQNYNEQFF
. TRBJ2-1 TRBV20-1 16 many TGCAGTGCTAGACACGGGACGGCGAGCTCCTACAATGAGCAGTTCTTC CSARHGTASSYNEQFF
. TRBJ2-2 TRBV3-1 14 . TGTGCCAGCAGTCTACAGGGTTCCACCGGGGAGCTGTTTTTT CASSLQGSTGELFF
. TRBJ1-2 TRBV12-3/TRBV12-4 15 many TGTGCCAGCAGTTTAGCCTCCCAGGGGCACTATGGCTACACCTTC CASSLASQGHYGYTF
. TRBJ2-5 TRBV12-3/TRBV12-4 15 few TGTGCCAGCAGGGGCGGGGGCAAGACGTCGGAGACCCAGTACTTC CASRGGGKTSETQYF